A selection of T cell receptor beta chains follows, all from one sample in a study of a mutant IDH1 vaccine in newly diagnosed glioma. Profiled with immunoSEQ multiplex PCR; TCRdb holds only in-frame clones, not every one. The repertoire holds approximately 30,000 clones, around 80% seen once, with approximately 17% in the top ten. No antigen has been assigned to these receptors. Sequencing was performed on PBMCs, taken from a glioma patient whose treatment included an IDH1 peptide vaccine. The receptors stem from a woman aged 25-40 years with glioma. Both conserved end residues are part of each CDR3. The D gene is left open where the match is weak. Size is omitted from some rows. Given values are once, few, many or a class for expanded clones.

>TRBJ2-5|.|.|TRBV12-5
TGTGCTAGTGGTTTGGTATCTGGGACCCTCCAAGAGACCCAGTACTTC
CASGLVSGTLQETQYF
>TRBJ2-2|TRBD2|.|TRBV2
TGTGCCAGCAAACCTAGCGGGGGGGCCGGGGAGCTGTTTTTT
CASKPSGGAGELFF
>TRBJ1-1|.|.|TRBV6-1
TGTGCCAGCAGTGACCAGGGGAAGAACACTGAAGCTTTCTTT
CASSDQGKNTEAFF
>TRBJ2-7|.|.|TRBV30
TGTGCCTGGATCCGTGACGGACAGACCTCCGAGCAGTACTTC
CAWIRDGQTSEQYF
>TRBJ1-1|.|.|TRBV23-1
TGCGCCAGCTTGGGTTTAGGGGCTTTCTTT
CASLGLGAFF
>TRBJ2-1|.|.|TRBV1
TGCACCAGCAGGAGGGGCGTCTCCTACAATGAGCAGTTCTTC
CTSRRGVSYNEQFF
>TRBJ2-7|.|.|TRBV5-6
TGTGCCAGCAGCTTGGCGGGGACAAACTACGAGCAGTACTTC
CASSLAGTNYEQYF
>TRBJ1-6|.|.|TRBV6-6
TGTGCCAGCAGTTACTCGGGGGAGGGTTCACCCCTCCACTTT
CASSYSGEGSPLHF
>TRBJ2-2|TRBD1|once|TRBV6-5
TGTGCCTCCCTTCCAGGGGGAAGCACCGGGGAGCTGTTTTTT
CASLPGGSTGELFF
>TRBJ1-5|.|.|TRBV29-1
TGCAGCGTTGAAGTAAAGGTCGGGCAGCCCCAGCATTTT
CSVEVKVGQPQHF
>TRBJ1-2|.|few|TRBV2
TGTGCCAGCAGTGATGAGGGTGTGCACTATGGCTACACCTTC
CASSDEGVHYGYTF
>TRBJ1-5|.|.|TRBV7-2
TGTGCCAGCAGCTTAAGTGGGCTTCCCCAGCATTTT
CASSLSGLPQHF